A selection of T cell receptor beta chains follows, all from one sample in a study of OX40 agonist ivuxolimab in advanced cancers. Repertoires were generated with immunoSEQ multiplex PCR, while TCRdb's copy carries only in-frame clones and drops some. This table has about 66,000 clones, about 77% appearing once. Sequenced here: CD4+ or CD8+ T cells sorted from blood, sampled in a trial of the OX40 agonist ivuxolimab. These receptors were obtained from an adult with an advanced solid tumor such as melanoma, head and neck, liver or kidney cancer. Both conserved end residues are part of each CDR3. The order of the fields is V gene, clone size, D gene, J gene, CDR3 protein, CDR3 DNA. D genes are given only for firm matches. Clone size is given for some rows only: seen once, a few or many times, or a class if the clone is expanded.

v_gene: TRBV5-4; abundance: NA; d_gene: NA; j_gene: TRBJ2-1; CDR3aa: CASSLGQINEQFF; CDR3nt: TGTGCCAGCAGCTTGGGGCAGATCAATGAGCAGTTCTTC
v_gene: TRBV18; abundance: NA; d_gene: NA; j_gene: TRBJ2-7; CDR3aa: CASSYQDREQYF; CDR3nt: TGTGCCAGCTCCTACCAGGATCGCGAGCAGTACTTC
v_gene: TRBV7-8; abundance: NA; d_gene: TRBD2; j_gene: TRBJ2-2; CDR3aa: CASSLRTSGDFGELFF; CDR3nt: TGTGCCAGCAGCCTCCGGACTAGCGGGGACTTCGGGGAGCTGTTTTTT
v_gene: TRBV13; abundance: once; d_gene: TRBD2; j_gene: TRBJ2-3; CDR3aa: CASSLGLAGSDTQYF; CDR3nt: TGTGCCAGCAGCTTAGGTCTAGCGGGGTCAGATACGCAGTATTTT
v_gene: TRBV11-2; abundance: NA; d_gene: NA; j_gene: TRBJ2-3; CDR3aa: CASSLTPGFRTDTQYF; CDR3nt: TGTGCCAGCAGCTTAACGCCAGGGTTTCGCACAGATACGCAGTATTTT
v_gene: TRBV7-9; abundance: NA; d_gene: NA; j_gene: TRBJ1-4; CDR3aa: CASSSGTKATNEKLFF; CDR3nt: TGTGCCAGCAGCTCCGGGACGAAAGCAACTAATGAAAAACTGTTTTTT
v_gene: TRBV7-2; abundance: NA; d_gene: NA; j_gene: TRBJ2-3; CDR3aa: CASSPYSDTQYF; CDR3nt: TGTGCCAGCAGCCCGTATTCTGATACGCAGTATTTT
v_gene: TRBV19; abundance: NA; d_gene: TRBD1; j_gene: TRBJ1-6; CDR3aa: CASSRQGAYNSPLHF; CDR3nt: TGTGCCAGTAGTAGACAGGGGGCCTATAATTCACCCCTCCACTTT
v_gene: TRBV11-2; abundance: few; d_gene: TRBD1; j_gene: TRBJ1-4; CDR3aa: CASSFTGEREKLFF; CDR3nt: TGTGCCAGCAGCTTCACAGGGGAACGAGAAAAACTGTTTTTT
v_gene: TRBV30; abundance: once; d_gene: NA; j_gene: TRBJ1-3; CDR3aa: CAWIRGPGNTIYF; CDR3nt: TGTGCCTGGATCAGGGGCCCTGGAAACACCATATATTTT
v_gene: TRBV5-6; abundance: few; d_gene: TRBD1; j_gene: TRBJ2-5; CDR3aa: CASSYSVPGTGTAETQYF; CDR3nt: TGTGCCAGCAGCTATTCCGTACCCGGGACAGGGACTGCGGAGACCCAGTACTTC
v_gene: TRBV4-2; abundance: NA; d_gene: NA; j_gene: TRBJ1-2; CDR3aa: CASSLVQADGYTF; CDR3nt: TGTGCCAGCAGCTTGGTACAAGCTGATGGCTACACCTTC
v_gene: TRBV15; abundance: NA; d_gene: NA; j_gene: TRBJ2-1; CDR3aa: CATSSSRTRPNNEQFF; CDR3nt: TGTGCCACCAGCAGCTCAAGGACCCGGCCCAACAATGAGCAGTTCTTC
v_gene: TRBV18; abundance: NA; d_gene: NA; j_gene: TRBJ1-1; CDR3aa: CASSPPWASNTEAFF; CDR3nt: TGTGCCAGCTCACCACCGTGGGCCTCGAACACTGAAGCTTTCTTT
v_gene: TRBV4-1; abundance: once; d_gene: TRBD1; j_gene: TRBJ2-2; CDR3aa: CASSSRQGARGELFF; CDR3nt: TGCGCCAGCAGCTCCAGACAGGGGGCTCGGGGGGAGCTGTTTTTT
v_gene: TRBV6-1; abundance: once; d_gene: TRBD1; j_gene: TRBJ2-3; CDR3aa: CASGSGQGAGDTQYF; CDR3nt: TGTGCCAGCGGATCGGGACAGGGGGCTGGAGATACGCAGTATTTT
v_gene: TRBV19; abundance: NA; d_gene: TRBD1; j_gene: TRBJ2-3; CDR3aa: CASRSRQGSTDTQYF; CDR3nt: TGTGCCAGTAGAAGCCGACAGGGCAGCACAGATACGCAGTATTTT
v_gene: TRBV13; abundance: NA; d_gene: NA; j_gene: TRBJ2-3; CDR3aa: CASSLLSGSSTDTQYF; CDR3nt: TGTGCCAGCAGCTTATTATCGGGTTCTAGCACAGATACGCAGTATTTT
v_gene: TRBV4-2; abundance: NA; d_gene: NA; j_gene: TRBJ2-3; CDR3aa: CASSLDQSDTDTQYF; CDR3nt: TGTGCCAGCAGCCTCGACCAATCGGACACAGATACGCAGTATTTT
v_gene: TRBV7-9; abundance: NA; d_gene: TRBD1; j_gene: TRBJ1-1; CDR3aa: CASSLSRIQGAQDTEAFF; CDR3nt: TGTGCCAGCAGCTTAAGCCGGATTCAGGGGGCGCAGGACACTGAAGCTTTCTTT
v_gene: TRBV28; abundance: NA; d_gene: NA; j_gene: TRBJ2-2; CDR3aa: CASSSPRPNTGELFF; CDR3nt: TGTGCCAGCAGTTCCCCCAGGCCGAACACCGGGGAGCTGTTTTTT
v_gene: TRBV7-9; abundance: NA; d_gene: NA; j_gene: TRBJ1-4; CDR3aa: CASSWGRGGLNEKLFF; CDR3nt: TGTGCCAGCAGCTGGGGGCGAGGGGGACTCAATGAAAAACTGTTTTTT
v_gene: TRBV6-6; abundance: NA; d_gene: NA; j_gene: TRBJ1-4; CDR3aa: CASSYSNSGEKLFF; CDR3nt: TGTGCCAGCAGTTACTCGAATTCTGGTGAAAAACTGTTTTTT
v_gene: TRBV20-1; abundance: NA; d_gene: NA; j_gene: TRBJ2-5; CDR3aa: CSAPAQETQYF; CDR3nt: TGCAGTGCTCCGGCCCAGGAGACCCAGTACTTC
v_gene: TRBV23-1; abundance: NA; d_gene: TRBD1; j_gene: TRBJ1-4; CDR3aa: CARNPKGALDEKLFF; CDR3nt: TGCGCCAGGAACCCCAAGGGGGCCCTAGATGAAAAACTGTTTTTT
v_gene: TRBV30; abundance: few; d_gene: NA; j_gene: TRBJ1-5; CDR3aa: CAWSVDSNQPQHF; CDR3nt: TGTGCCTGGAGTGTAGACAGCAATCAGCCCCAGCATTTT
v_gene: TRBV6-1; abundance: NA; d_gene: NA; j_gene: TRBJ2-1; CDR3aa: CASSEVRGAGNEQFF; CDR3nt: TGTGCCAGCAGTGAAGTGAGGGGCGCGGGGAATGAGCAGTTCTTC
v_gene: TRBV7-9; abundance: few; d_gene: TRBD2; j_gene: TRBJ2-7; CDR3aa: CASSFGLAGYEQYF; CDR3nt: TGTGCCAGCAGCTTCGGACTAGCGGGCTACGAGCAGTACTTC
v_gene: TRBV28; abundance: NA; d_gene: TRBD1; j_gene: TRBJ1-3; CDR3aa: CASSQSYYGTAYRRGNTIYF; CDR3nt: TGTGCCAGCAGCCAATCTTATTACGGGACAGCTTACCGTCGGGGAAACACCATATATTTT
v_gene: TRBV6-5; abundance: NA; d_gene: NA; j_gene: TRBJ2-7; CDR3aa: CASSYFQGDYEQYF; CDR3nt: TGTGCCAGCAGTTACTTTCAGGGCGACTACGAGCAGTACTTC
v_gene: TRBV28; abundance: NA; d_gene: NA; j_gene: TRBJ2-7; CDR3aa: CATQGGLVSDYEQYF; CDR3nt: TGTGCCACCCAGGGAGGTTTGGTTAGCGACTACGAGCAGTACTTC
v_gene: TRBV15; abundance: NA; d_gene: TRBD1; j_gene: TRBJ2-7; CDR3aa: CATSRDSVWGQGLNEQYF; CDR3nt: TGTGCCACCAGCAGAGATAGTGTGTGGGGACAGGGACTGAACGAGCAGTACTTC
v_gene: TRBV19; abundance: NA; d_gene: TRBD2; j_gene: TRBJ2-1; CDR3aa: CASTTLASGHSWFF; CDR3nt: TGTGCCAGTACCACTTTGGCTAGCGGGCACAGTTGGTTCTTC
v_gene: TRBV27; abundance: NA; d_gene: NA; j_gene: TRBJ2-3; CDR3aa: CASSSSSSVDTQYF; CDR3nt: TGTGCCAGCAGTTCCTCATCCTCCGTAGATACGCAGTATTTT
v_gene: TRBV9; abundance: once; d_gene: NA; j_gene: TRBJ1-2; CDR3aa: CASSVEATYGYTF; CDR3nt: TGTGCCAGCAGCGTAGAGGCAACCTATGGCTACACCTTC
v_gene: TRBV18; abundance: NA; d_gene: NA; j_gene: TRBJ2-1; CDR3aa: CASSPPGVNEQFF; CDR3nt: TGTGCCAGCTCACCACCAGGGGTCAATGAGCAGTTCTTC
v_gene: TRBV7-3; abundance: NA; d_gene: NA; j_gene: TRBJ2-3; CDR3aa: CASSLTDGRLASADTQYF; CDR3nt: TGTGCCAGCAGCTTAACTGACGGACGGCTAGCGTCAGCAGATACGCAGTATTTT
v_gene: TRBV18; abundance: NA; d_gene: TRBD1; j_gene: TRBJ1-3; CDR3aa: CASSQDRASSGNTIYF; CDR3nt: TGTGCCAGCTCCCAGGACAGGGCTTCCTCTGGAAACACCATATATTTT
v_gene: TRBV7-9; abundance: NA; d_gene: NA; j_gene: TRBJ1-1; CDR3aa: CASSLSGSTEAFF; CDR3nt: TGTGCCAGCAGCTTATCAGGGAGCACTGAAGCTTTCTTT
v_gene: TRBV20-1; abundance: few; d_gene: NA; j_gene: TRBJ2-5; CDR3aa: CSAPTQETQYF; CDR3nt: TGCAGTGCTCCCACCCAAGAGACCCAGTACTTC
v_gene: TRBV19; abundance: NA; d_gene: NA; j_gene: TRBJ2-1; CDR3aa: CASSINGQSGVQFF; CDR3nt: TGTGCCAGTAGTATAAACGGACAGTCAGGGGTGCAGTTCTTC
v_gene: TRBV30; abundance: NA; d_gene: NA; j_gene: TRBJ2-1; CDR3aa: CAWNRDQGVYNEQFF; CDR3nt: TGTGCCTGGAACAGGGACCAGGGCGTGTACAATGAGCAGTTCTTC
v_gene: TRBV7-3; abundance: NA; d_gene: NA; j_gene: TRBJ2-1; CDR3aa: CASSLTSAGSEQFF; CDR3nt: TGTGCCAGCAGCTTAACGTCCGCGGGGAGTGAGCAGTTCTTC
v_gene: TRBV10-3; abundance: NA; d_gene: TRBD1; j_gene: TRBJ2-1; CDR3aa: CATNKDRDLLNGEQFF; CDR3nt: TGTGCCACCAACAAGGACAGGGACCTCCTGAATGGTGAGCAGTTCTTC
v_gene: TRBV7-3; abundance: NA; d_gene: NA; j_gene: TRBJ2-7; CDR3aa: CASSLFPGHYEQYF; CDR3nt: TGTGCCAGCAGCTTATTCCCGGGACACTACGAGCAGTACTTC
v_gene: TRBV6-5; abundance: NA; d_gene: TRBD1; j_gene: TRBJ1-5; CDR3aa: CASRRDRGTDQPQHF; CDR3nt: TGTGCCAGCAGGCGGGACAGGGGAACGGATCAGCCCCAGCATTTT
v_gene: TRBV11-2; abundance: NA; d_gene: NA; j_gene: TRBJ2-7; CDR3aa: CASSLAEQYF; CDR3nt: TGTGCCAGCAGCTTAGCCGAGCAGTACTTC
v_gene: TRBV7-9; abundance: once; d_gene: TRBD2; j_gene: TRBJ2-1; CDR3aa: CASSPPSGHEQFF; CDR3nt: TGTGCCAGCAGCCCCCCTAGCGGTCATGAGCAGTTCTTC
v_gene: TRBV5-5; abundance: NA; d_gene: NA; j_gene: TRBJ1-6; CDR3aa: CASSLGPSPGNSPLHF; CDR3nt: TGTGCCAGCAGCTTGGGCCCTTCGCCCGGTAATTCACCCCTCCACTTT
v_gene: TRBV5-1; abundance: NA; d_gene: NA; j_gene: TRBJ1-2; CDR3aa: CASSLGVNYGYTF; CDR3nt: TGCGCCAGCAGCTTAGGGGTTAACTATGGCTACACCTTC
v_gene: TRBV14; abundance: NA; d_gene: NA; j_gene: TRBJ2-3; CDR3aa: CASSLGGGTDTQYF; CDR3nt: TGTGCCAGCAGCCTTGGCGGAGGGACAGATACGCAGTATTTT
v_gene: TRBV11-2; abundance: once; d_gene: NA; j_gene: TRBJ1-2; CDR3aa: CASSLDRGGYTF; CDR3nt: TGTGCCAGCAGCTTAGATCGAGGGGGCTACACCTTC
v_gene: TRBV7-8; abundance: NA; d_gene: TRBD1; j_gene: TRBJ2-7; CDR3aa: CASSPRFTGGAIPHSYEQYF; CDR3nt: TGTGCCAGCAGCCCCCGGTTCACAGGGGGCGCGATACCCCATTCCTACGAGCAGTACTTC
v_gene: TRBV5-1; abundance: NA; d_gene: NA; j_gene: TRBJ1-1; CDR3aa: CASSQGLVPMNTEAFF; CDR3nt: TGCGCCAGCAGCCAGGGACTTGTCCCCATGAACACTGAAGCTTTCTTT
v_gene: TRBV7-9; abundance: NA; d_gene: TRBD1; j_gene: TRBJ1-6; CDR3aa: CASSPGTGGSPLHF; CDR3nt: TGTGCCAGCAGCCCCGGGACAGGGGGTTCACCCCTCCACTTT
v_gene: TRBV29-1; abundance: NA; d_gene: NA; j_gene: TRBJ2-5; CDR3aa: CSVGRMLQETQYF; CDR3nt: TGCAGCGTTGGACGGATGCTACAAGAGACCCAGTACTTC
v_gene: TRBV19; abundance: NA; d_gene: NA; j_gene: TRBJ1-2; CDR3aa: CASRADQGPGYTF; CDR3nt: TGTGCCAGTAGGGCCGACCAGGGTCCAGGCTACACCTTC
v_gene: TRBV30; abundance: once; d_gene: TRBD2; j_gene: TRBJ2-7; CDR3aa: CAWSVDRTSRGEQYF; CDR3nt: TGTGCCTGGAGTGTAGACCGGACTAGCCGCGGCGAGCAGTACTTC
v_gene: TRBV29-1; abundance: NA; d_gene: NA; j_gene: TRBJ1-1; CDR3aa: CSVEDQGNTEAFF; CDR3nt: TGCAGCGTTGAAGATCAAGGGAACACTGAAGCTTTCTTT